Listed here is a single T cell receptor (beta chain). Its cognate antigen is unknown. The CDR3 sequence is 15 residues long. The germline gives CDR1 SGHAT, CDR2 FQNNGV. V dropped 2 bases and J dropped 1 base, with 12 bases sitting between them. For CDR3 and TCR beta VDJ profiling, genomic DNA was the template used. TCRdb reprocessed the reads via MiXCR and lists one record per CDR3 protein. The table lists hundreds of thousands of distinct CDR3 sequences, roughly 59% of them singletons, with under 1.5% in the top ten. This sample is drawn from a study of CD8+CD57+ T cells in acquired aplastic anemia. Study-level information: DNA per sorted CD4+ or CD8+ sample ranged roughly 0.19 to 27.4 ug, averaging 3.2 ug. Study results and caveats: Between patients and controls, 25 to 35 CD8+ CDR3 sequences were found in common. The study found no significant CD8+ Simpson's diversity difference between patients and controls.

An expansion of CD8+CD57+ cells by flow cytometry had been shown in patients chosen for sequencing. Patient blood was sampled before any therapy had been received. Sequencing was performed on sorted CD4+, CD8+, or CD8+CD57+ T cells (not recorded which) from PBMCs. This TCR was recovered from a human donor with aplastic anemia. The V call is TRBV11-2, the J call TRBJ2-7; D ambiguous. The CDR3 sequence: CASSLSRVESYEQYF. CDR3 nucleotides: TGTGCCAGCAGCTTAAGCCGGGTCGAGTCCTACGAGCAGTACTTC. The full variable domain, in which reference TRBV11-2 and TRBJ2-7 provide the parts outside the CDR3, is EAGVAQSPRYKIIEKRQSVAFWCNPISGHATLYWYQQILGQGPKLLIQFQNNGVVDDSQLPKDRFSAERLKGVDSTLKIQPAKLEDSAVYLCASSLSRVESYEQYFGPGTRLTVT.